This passage covers 27 T cell receptor beta chains from one sample sequenced in a study of T cell repertoires in cytomegalovirus infection. MiXCR, applied by TCRdb to the reads, yields one record per CDR3 protein. The profile shows about 160,000 distinct CDR3 sequences, roughly 21% of them singletons. No antigen has been assigned to these receptors. Sequencing used CD8+ T cells from cultured PBMCs, obtained from culture after CMV antigen stimulation. The receptor set was obtained from a human donor in good health (CMV status not recorded). Some clones in this sample may be carry-over from other donors' samples.

V and J are TRBV7-6 and TRBJ1-2, with D maybe TRBD1 (6 bases). Germline loops: CDR1 SGHVS, CDR2 FNYEAQ. The CDR3 is 13 amino acids. V lost 5 bases, J lost 3 bases, and 10 bases lay in between. As DNA, the CDR3 is TGTGCCAGCAGCACCGGACAGTACTATGGCTACACCTTC. Translation: CASSTGQYYGYTF.

The chain uses TRBV28 and TRBJ1-5; 7 bases match TRBD1. The CDR3 is 16 residues long. The V gene's germline CDR1 is MDHEN and CDR2 SYDVKM. The V and J ends lost 7 bases and 0 bases, in that order; junction bases with no gene match: 9. CDR3 loop: CASTLTGTHSNQPQHF. The CDR3 nucleotides are TGTGCCAGCACCCTGACAGGGACTCATAGCAATCAGCCCCAGCATTTT.

In its sample, this clonotype was seen a few times. The chain couples TRBV7-2 to TRBJ2-6, with D possibly TRBD1 on 5 matching bases. Deletions cut 7 bases from V and 4 bases from J, with 14 bases between. There are 15 residues in the CDR3. Germline CDR1 is SGHTA and CDR2 is FQGNSA. The DNA of the CDR3 is TGTGCCAGCATATCCGAGGACATAGGGGCCAACGTCCTGACTTTC. Encoded protein: CASISEDIGANVLTF. The entire variable domain, with the rest obtained from reference TRBV7-2 and TRBJ2-6, is as follows: GAGVSQSPSNKVTEKGKDVELRCDPISGHTALYWYRQSLGQGLEFLIYFQGNSAPDKSGLPSDRFSAERTGGSVSTLTIQRTQQEDSAVYLCASISEDIGANVLTFGAGSRLTVL.

The rearrangement links TRBV28 to TRBJ1-2; 8 positions agree with TRBD1. Germline V gene lookup returns CDR1 MDHEN and CDR2 SYDVKM. CDR3 length: 14 amino acids. Trimming removed 6 bases from V and 1 base from J; junction bases left unmatched: 4. CDR3: CASSWTGINYGYTF. The CDR3 nucleotides read TGTGCCAGCAGCTGGACAGGGATTAACTATGGCTACACCTTC.

The chain couples TRBV6-2 or TRBV6-3 to TRBJ2-7; D is undetermined. The CDR3 length is 15 residues. Trimming cost V 2 bases and J 1 base, with 12 bases left between them. Germline V gene data show CDR1 as MNHEY and CDR2 as SVGEGT. This chain's CDR3 is CASSYTASKSYEQYF. The CDR3 DNA sequence: TGTGCCAGCAGTTACACGGCCTCGAAGTCCTACGAGCAGTACTTC.

The rearrangement uses TRBV2 and TRBJ1-5, with 8 positions matching TRBD1. This CDR3 has 13 residues. Germline CDR1 and CDR2: SNHLY and FYNNEI. V lost 4 bases to trimming and J lost 4 bases; unmatched junction nucleotides: 0. The CDR3 sequence: CASSGQGNQPQHF. The CDR3 nucleotides are TGTGCCAGCAGTGGACAGGGGAATCAGCCCCAGCATTTT.

V usage is TRBV12-3 or TRBV12-4 and J usage is TRBJ1-5, with D hard to call. V lost 5 bases and J lost 5, with 7 bases in between. The CDR3 is 12 residues long. The CDR3 bases are TGTGCCAGCAGTCCCAACGATCAGCCCCAGCATTTT. Protein product: CASSPNDQPQHF.

The chain couples TRBV4-2 to TRBJ2-7; D is uncertain. The V and J ends lost 1 base and 2 bases respectively, with 3 bases between them. The V gene's germline CDR1 is LGHNA and CDR2 YNFKEQ. The CDR3 loop spans 12 amino acids. In nucleotides, the CDR3 is TGTGCCAGCAGCCAAGCTCCCTACGAGCAGTACTTC. Encoded protein: CASSQAPYEQYF.

This clonotype was detected a few times. The chain joins TRBV7-9 to TRBJ2-5, with TRBD1 matching 8 bases. With V trimmed by 4 bases and J by 3 bases, 4 bases remained unmatched. This CDR3 has 14 amino acids. Germline V lookup: CDR1 SEHNR, CDR2 FQNEAQ (reference sequence). The CDR3: CASSSDREEETQYF. CDR3 sequence (DNA): TGTGCCAGCAGCTCGGACAGGGAAGAAGAGACCCAGTACTTC.

The genes are TRBV6-2 or TRBV6-3 and TRBJ1-2; 7 bases map to TRBD1. Trimming removed 3 bases from V and 4 bases from J; junction bases left unmatched: 14. Per the germline V gene, CDR1 is MNHEY and CDR2 is SVGEGT. This CDR3 is built from 17 residues. The CDR3 DNA follows: TGTGCCAGCAGTTATTCGAGACAGGGACCGCGCATCTATGGCTACACCTTC. This encodes CASSYSRQGPRIYGYTF.

The chain recombines TRBV12-3 or TRBV12-4 with TRBJ2-2; 7 nucleotides line up with TRBD1. CDR3 length equals 15 residues. The trim removed 6 bases at V and 7 bases at J, leaving 11 bases unmatched. The CDR3 DNA reads as TGTGCCAGCAGACCGACAGGGTCTTTCGGCGGGGAGCTGTTTTTT. This codes for CASRPTGSFGGELFF.

This rearrangement joins TRBV7-4 to TRBJ1-1; D is perhaps TRBD1 (5 bases). The germline V gene encodes CDR1 SGHVT and CDR2 SQSDAQ. The CDR3 spans 15 residues. V lost 3 bases and J lost 5, with 16 bases in between. The CDR3 protein is CASSFGANLRTEAFF. DNA for the CDR3: TGTGCCAGCAGCTTTGGGGCGAATTTGCGAACTGAAGCTTTCTTT. Variable domain in full (rest from reference TRBV7-4 and TRBJ1-1): GAGVSQSPRYKVAKRGRDVALRCDSISGHVTLYWYRQTLGQGSEVLTYSQSDAQRDKSGRPSGRFSAERPERSVSTLKIQRTEQGDSAVYLCASSFGANLRTEAFFGQGTRLTVV.

This chain uses TRBV28 with TRBJ2-3, with 7 bases aligning to TRBD1. The V and J ends lost 5 bases and 8 bases, in that order; junction bases with no gene match: 13. Germline CDR1 MDHEN, CDR2 SYDVKM. The CDR3 is made up of 15 amino acids. CDR3 protein: CASSIRTGPLGTQYF. CDR3 coding DNA: TGTGCCAGCAGTATAAGGACAGGCCCCTTAGGTACGCAGTATTTT.

On this clonotype: No conserved phenylalanine or tryptophan is present at the end of the CDR3, so a read error is the likely explanation. The chain's CDR3 is CASSLANTAPNEQFS. CDR3 bases: TGTGCCAGCAGCTTGGCCAATACCGCTCCCAATGAGCAGTTCTCC. The chain links TRBV5-6 to TRBJ2-1; D unclear. Germline assignment: CDR1 SGHDT and CDR2 YYEEEE. CDR3 size: 15 residues. Trimming stripped 0 bases from V and 6 bases from J, with 13 bases between.

This clonotype was seen a few times. This chain connects TRBV12-3 or TRBV12-4 to TRBJ1-3, with D tentatively TRBD1 (5 bases). The V end was cut by 5 bases, the J end by 14 bases, with 10 bases between. CDR3 length: 10 amino acids. The CDR3 DNA is TGTGCCAGCAGTGGGGGAATCGTATATTTT. Amino acid sequence: CASSGGIVYF.

The J gene is TRBJ2-1, the V gene TRBV4-1; maybe TRBD2 (6 bases). The germline V gene has CDR1 MGHRA and CDR2 YSYEKL. The CDR3 sequence is 16 residues long. The ends were cut back, 0 bases at V and 9 bases at J, with 18 bases in the middle. CDR3 in amino acids: CASSQEGGVGQIEQFF. The CDR3 DNA is TGCGCCAGCAGCCAAGAGGGGGGAGTGGGGCAGATTGAGCAGTTCTTC.

This clonotype has more than one count but fewer than ten. J is TRBJ2-3 and V is TRBV7-9; 8 bases map to TRBD1. CDR3 length: 15 residues. With 5 bases clipped from V and 3 bases from J, the junction kept 7 bases outside the gene matches. The V gene's germline CDR1 is SEHNR and CDR2 FQNEAQ (reference sequence). This chain's CDR3 is CASSLSGGETDTQYF. Here the CDR3 DNA reads TGTGCCAGCAGCCTTTCAGGGGGCGAAACAGATACGCAGTATTTT.

V is TRBV24-1 and J is TRBJ2-5; D is perhaps TRBD1 (5 bases). With 4 bases removed from V and 0 bases from J, the gap between germline ends came to 23 bases. The CDR3 sequence is 19 residues long. Looked up from germline, CDR1 is KGHDR and CDR2 is SFDVKD. In DNA, the CDR3 is TGTGCCACCAGTGACCCGAGCACCCCCCCCGAGGACAACCAAGAGACCCAGTACTTC. It encodes CATSDPSTPPEDNQETQYF.

This clonotype came up a few times. The J gene is TRBJ2-1, the V gene TRBV7-8; possibly TRBD1 for D (6 bases). Germline V CDR1 and CDR2: SGHVS, FQNEAQ. Trimming shortened V by 3 bases and J by 9 bases, and 15 bases separated the two germline ends. This CDR3 spans 14 amino acids. CDR3 region: CASSFEGVLGEQFF. The CDR3 bases are TGTGCCAGCAGCTTCGAGGGGGTACTCGGTGAGCAGTTCTTC.

V is TRBV6-6 and J is TRBJ2-2; no definite D call. Germline values: CDR1 MNHNY, CDR2 SVGAGI (reference sequence). V was cut by 10 bases and J by 2 bases, with 11 bases left in between. CDR3 length: 13 amino acids. The CDR3 DNA reads as TGTGCCACCCGAGGTTCTAACACCGGGGAGCTGTTTTTT. Translation gives CATRGSNTGELFF.

This clonotype was seen a handful of times. The genes are TRBV6-1 and TRBJ1-2, with 8 bases lining up with TRBD1. Germline V gene lookup returns CDR1 MNHNS and CDR2 SASEGT. V dropped 0 bases and J dropped 0; count of bases not matched to a gene: 9. There are 18 residues in the CDR3. The CDR3 sequence: CASSEARTGLITNYGYTF. The CDR3 DNA follows: TGTGCCAGCAGTGAAGCCCGGACAGGGTTAATTACTAACTATGGCTACACCTTC.

This clonotype was seen more than once but under ten times. The gene calls are TRBV7-9 and TRBJ1-5, with 7 bases that match TRBD1. This CDR3 spans 17 amino acids. Losses at the gene ends were 1 base for V and 0 bases for J; bases not matched to a gene: 6. Germline loops: CDR1 SEHNR, CDR2 FQNEAQ (reference sequence). CDR3 sequence (DNA): TGTGCCAGCAGCTTAGACGGGACAGTTTTTAGCAATCAGCCCCAGCATTTT. Amino acids: CASSLDGTVFSNQPQHF.

In this sample, this clonotype turned up a few times. This sequence joins TRBV6-2 or TRBV6-3 and TRBJ2-7; TRBD2 is a possible D gene (5 bases). With 5 bases removed from V and 3 bases from J, the gap between germline ends came to 14 bases. CDR3 size: 14 residues. CDR1 and CDR2 (germline): MNHEY, SVGEGT. The CDR3 here is CASSPPDSHYEQYF. CDR3 DNA: TGTGCCAGCAGTCCCCCGGACTCGCACTACGAGCAGTACTTC.

The rearrangement links TRBV7-2 to TRBJ2-5; D unclear. The CDR3 consists of 14 residues. The germline V gene encodes CDR1 SGHTA and CDR2 FQGNSA. V was trimmed by 0 bases and J by 4 bases, leaving 9 bases between them. CDR3 coding DNA: TGTGCCAGCAGCTTAGCGGCGGAGATAGAGACCCAGTACTTC. It yields the protein CASSLAAEIETQYF.

The rearrangement uses TRBV6-5 and TRBJ2-3; no reliable D call. V lost 0 bases and J lost 5, with 9 bases in between. There are 14 residues in the CDR3. Germline CDR1 MNHEY, CDR2 SVGAGI. CDR3 sequence (DNA): TGTGCCAGCAGTTACTCCGGTGGCGGAGATACGCAGTATTTT. This sequence encodes CASSYSGGGDTQYF.

The genes are TRBV11-2 and TRBJ1-1, with no clear D. Per the germline V gene, CDR1 is SGHAT and CDR2 is FQNNGV. Trimming cost V 5 bases and J 6 bases, with 19 bases left between them. The CDR3 runs 15 residues. The CDR3 reads CASSPPRGLFAEAFF. The CDR3, as DNA: TGTGCCAGCAGCCCCCCCCGAGGTCTTTTCGCTGAAGCTTTCTTT.

This clonotype has ten or more counts. The chain carries TRBV25-1 and TRBJ2-7; D not certain. The germline V gene has CDR1 MGHDK and CDR2 SYGVNS. Trimming took off 8 bases at V and 2 bases at J, with 13 bases between the two ends. The CDR3 has 13 amino acids. The CDR3 here is CASGPTLAYEQYF. The CDR3 DNA sequence: TGTGCCAGCGGACCGACTTTAGCCTACGAGCAGTACTTC.